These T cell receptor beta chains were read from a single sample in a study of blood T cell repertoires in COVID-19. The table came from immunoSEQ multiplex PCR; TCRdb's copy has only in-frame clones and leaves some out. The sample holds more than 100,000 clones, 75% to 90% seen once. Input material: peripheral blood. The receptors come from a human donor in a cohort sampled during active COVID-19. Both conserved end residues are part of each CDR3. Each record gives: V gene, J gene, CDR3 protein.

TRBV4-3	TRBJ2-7	CASSQAGGLVEQYF
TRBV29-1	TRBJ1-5	CSVRFGTGVSQPQHF
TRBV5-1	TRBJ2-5	CASRRDRPKYF
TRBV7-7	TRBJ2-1	CASSLAAGGYNEQFF
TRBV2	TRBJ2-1	CASSGGSYNEQFF
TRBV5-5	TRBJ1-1	CASSFGGDTEAFF
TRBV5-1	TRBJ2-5	CASSLVAGLETQYF
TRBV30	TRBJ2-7	CALDLRGYEQYF
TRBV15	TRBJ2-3	CATSRGGAGETDTQYF
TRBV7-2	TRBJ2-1	CASSLEGGGGYNEQFF
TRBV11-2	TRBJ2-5	CASSPTRQGSGWETQYF
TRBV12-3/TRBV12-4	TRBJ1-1	CATGGHREAFF
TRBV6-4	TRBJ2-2	CARGRGSPGELFF
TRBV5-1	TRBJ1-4	CASSFQGASYEKLFF
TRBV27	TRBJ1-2	CASRKNHATGNYGYTF
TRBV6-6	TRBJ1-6	CASRKDRLNSPLHF
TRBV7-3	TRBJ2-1	CASSSGTSGGVYNEQFF
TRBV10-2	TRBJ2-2	CASRERGGGENTGELFF
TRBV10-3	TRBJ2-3	CAISGGRIGATNSDTQYF
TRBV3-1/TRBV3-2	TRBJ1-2	CASSQDRTGLAYGYTF
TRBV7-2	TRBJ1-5	CASSLSRAGNQPQHF
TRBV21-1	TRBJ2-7	CASSKGRGEYEQYF